These 28 T cell receptor beta chains were sequenced from one sample in a study of vaccination and CD4 T cells after COVID-19. Treatment given: approximately nine-day PBMC culture with coronavirus spike peptide pools or control peptides (ViraFEST assay). The antigens of these receptors remain unknown. Oncomine TCR Beta short-read sequencing was applied to DNA from cultured CD4+ T cells. TCRdb reprocessed the PCR reads with MiXCR, giving one entry per CDR3 protein. Of around 19,000 distinct CDR3 sequences listed, 45% to 50% are singletons. The material sequenced was CD4+ T cells from blood, cultured in vitro. These receptors originate from a human donor who had recovered from COVID-19.

The chain joins TRBV20-1 to TRBJ1-4; possible D gene TRBD1, 5 bases. This CDR3 contains 15 residues. Germline CDR1 is DFQATT and CDR2 is SNEGSKA (reference sequence). Trimming took 3 bases from V and 5 from J, leaving 16 bases between them. In DNA, the CDR3 is TGCAGTGCTAGGGGGGTCGGGACGGTGAATGAAAAACTGTTTTTT. Translated, it gives CSARGVGTVNEKLFF.

The chain has TRBV5-4 and TRBJ1-1; a weak D match, TRBD1 (5 bases). This CDR3 has 13 residues. The germline gives CDR1 SGHNT, CDR2 YYREEE (reference sequence). V was clipped by 4 bases and J by 11 bases, with 18 bases between them. CDR3 region: CASSPGTQQGAFF. DNA for the CDR3: TGTGCCAGCAGCCCGGGGACCCAACAAGGGGCTTTCTTT.

This clonotype was observed a few times. The rearrangement uses TRBV7-2 and TRBJ1-2; D is perhaps TRBD1 (5 bases). CDR1 and CDR2 (germline): SGHTA, FQGNSA. The CDR3 has 13 amino acids. V was pared by 4 bases and J by 2 bases, with 8 bases between. This CDR3 is CASSYDSNYGYTF. The CDR3 region has the DNA TGTGCCAGCAGCTACGACAGCAACTATGGCTACACCTTC.

This clonotype was observed a handful of times. V gene TRBV7-2 combines with J gene TRBJ2-3; D is unclear. CDR1 is SGHTA, CDR2 FQGNSA, per germline. V was clipped by 1 base and J by 2 bases, with 13 bases between them. This CDR3 region has 16 residues. The CDR3 DNA sequence: TGTGCCAGCAGCTTAGGGGTCAGAAGATCCACAGATACGCAGTATTTT. Its translation is CASSLGVRRSTDTQYF.

The chain has TRBV9 and TRBJ2-7, with 11 bases lining up with TRBD1. This CDR3 is built from 16 residues. Per germline, CDR1 SGDLS and CDR2 YYNGEE. The junction had 11 bases not matched to a gene; V was cut back by 3 bases and J by 6 bases. The CDR3 DNA sequence: TGTGCCAGCAGCGGCCGACCGGGACAGGGGGATGGCGAGCAGTACTTC. Translating gives CASSGRPGQGDGEQYF.

This clonotype was seen a handful of times. The gene calls are TRBV5-8 and TRBJ2-3, with a possible D match to TRBD1 (7 bases). This CDR3 has 15 amino acids. Trimming left V 4 bases short and J 3 bases short, with 15 bases between. Germline CDR1 reads SGHTS; CDR2 reads YDEGEE. CDR3 loop: CASSRRQGGTDTQYF. The DNA of the CDR3 is TGTGCCAGCAGCCGTAGACAGGGAGGAACAGATACGCAGTATTTT.

The chain is built from TRBV12-3 or TRBV12-4 and TRBJ1-2; D not certain. CDR3 size: 12 residues. V lost 6 bases, J lost 7 bases, and 12 bases lay in between. Here the CDR3 DNA reads TGTGCCAGCAGCTCCACGTCCGTTGGCTACACCTTC. Amino acid sequence: CASSSTSVGYTF.

This chain connects TRBV7-8 to TRBJ2-5, with TRBD2 matching 13 bases. The CDR3 extends over 17 amino acids. J lost 5 bases, V lost 6 bases, and 12 bases had no gene match. Per the germline V gene, CDR1 is SGHVS and CDR2 is FQNEAQ. CDR3 residues: CASSPGLALAGGETQYF. CDR3 sequence (DNA): TGTGCCAGCAGTCCCGGACTGGCACTAGCGGGAGGGGAGACCCAGTACTTC. Filled out from reference TRBV7-8 and TRBJ2-5, the complete variable domain reads GAGVSQSPRYKVAKRGQDVALRCDPISGHVSLFWYQQALGQGPEFLTYFQNEAQLDKSGLPSDRFFAERPEGSVSTLKIQRTQQEDSAVYLCASSPGLALAGGETQYFGPGTRLLVL.

This clonotype turned up a few times. The chain employs TRBV5-4 and TRBJ1-1, with D hard to call. V lost 4 bases and J lost 5, with 21 bases in between. Per germline, CDR1 SGHNT and CDR2 YYREEE (reference sequence). This CDR3 comprises 16 residues. This CDR3 reads CASSPNKGSRRTEAFF. DNA for the CDR3: TGTGCCAGCAGCCCCAATAAGGGCAGTCGGAGGACTGAAGCTTTCTTT.

The sample holds a few counts of this clonotype. The chain recombines TRBV24-1 with TRBJ1-1; a possible D gene is TRBD1 (5 bases). The CDR3 spans 13 residues. V was shortened by 7 bases and J by 6 bases, with 14 bases between the two germline ends. Per the germline V gene, CDR1 is KGHDR and CDR2 is SFDVKD. DNA of the CDR3: TGTGCCACCAGGGGCAGGGTCGAGGCTGAAGCTTTCTTT. Protein product: CATRGRVEAEAFF.

The chain uses TRBV10-3 and TRBJ1-2; weak D call: TRBD1 (5 bases). This CDR3 spans 15 amino acids. The V and J ends lost 10 bases and 5 bases respectively, with 23 bases between them. CDR1 and CDR2 (germline): ENHRY, SYGVKD. The DNA of the CDR3 is TGTGCCAGCAGAGACCCCGGGACCGTCATGTATGGCTACACCTTC. It is translated as CASRDPGTVMYGYTF.

The rearrangement uses TRBV29-1 and TRBJ1-1; no reliable D call. The germline V gene encodes CDR1 SQVTM and CDR2 ANQGSEA. The CDR3 is 13 residues long. Trimming took off 3 bases at V and 0 bases at J, with 8 bases between the two ends. The DNA for the CDR3 is TGCAGCGTTGATGTTATTCTGAACACTGAAGCTTTCTTT. Translating gives CSVDVILNTEAFF.

The J gene is TRBJ2-1, the V gene TRBV6-1, with 7 bases that match TRBD1. This CDR3 is 15 amino acids long. Per the germline V gene, CDR1 is MNHNS and CDR2 is SASEGT. With 5 bases clipped from V and 15 bases from J, the junction kept 19 bases outside the gene matches. CDR3 residues: CASSLGEKPQGVGFF. The DNA of the CDR3 is TGTGCCAGCAGTCTAGGAGAAAAGCCCCAGGGGGTTGGGTTCTTC.

This clonotype was counted once. The rearrangement links TRBV28 to TRBJ2-2; D may be TRBD2 (5 bases). The length of the CDR3 is 15 residues. Germline CDR1 is MDHEN and CDR2 is SYDVKM. V was trimmed by 6 bases and J by 2 bases, leaving 13 bases between them. CDR3 coding DNA: TGTGCCAGCAGGGCGGGTGGAGGAAACACCGGGGAGCTGTTTTTT. It specifies CASRAGGGNTGELFF. The full variable domain, completed using reference TRBV28 and TRBJ2-2, is DVKVTQSSRYLVKRTGEKVFLECVQDMDHENMFWYRQDPGLGLRLIYFSYDVKMKEKGDIPEGYSVSREKKERFSLILESASTNQTSMYLCASRAGGGNTGELFFGEGSRLTVL.

This chain connects TRBV7-9 to TRBJ1-1, with 9 bases matching TRBD1. Germline lookup yields CDR1 SEHNR and CDR2 FQNEAQ (reference sequence). This CDR3 region has 15 residues. J was trimmed by 4 bases and V by 0 bases; bases with no gene match: 3. Here the CDR3 DNA reads TGTGCCAGCAGCTTAGCGGGGACAGGGACCACTGAAGCTTTCTTT. Translating it yields CASSLAGTGTTEAFF.

The chain uses TRBV11-2 and TRBJ2-1; 12 positions match TRBD1. With 0 bases clipped from V and 7 bases from J, the junction kept 4 bases outside the gene matches. Germline V gene sequence: CDR1 SGHAT, CDR2 FQNNGV. This CDR3 contains 16 residues. The CDR3 loop is CASSLDRDRGLNEQFF. For the CDR3, the DNA is TGTGCCAGCAGCTTAGACCGGGACAGGGGGCTTAATGAGCAGTTCTTC.

The chain carries TRBV11-3 and TRBJ1-2; D is undetermined. Trimming removed 4 bases at V and 8 bases at J, with 20 bases between. The germline CDR1 and CDR2 sequences are SGHNT and YENEEA. The CDR3 consists of 15 residues. The CDR3 sequence: CASSSDPGRSMGYTF. In DNA, the CDR3 is TGTGCCAGCAGCTCCGACCCGGGCAGATCTATGGGCTACACCTTC.

The V gene is TRBV12-3 or TRBV12-4, the J gene TRBJ1-5, with 10 bases lining up with TRBD1. The CDR3 length is 17 residues. The V segment lost 6 bases and the J segment 5 bases; nucleotides outside the gene matches: 13. In DNA form, the CDR3 reads TGTGCCAGCAGCTCGGGACAGGGGTTTAGAAGGGATCAGCCCCAGCATTTT. It codes for CASSSGQGFRRDQPQHF.

This rearrangement joins TRBV18 to TRBJ2-1; 10 bases match TRBD2. Germline-derived CDR1 and CDR2 are KGHSH and LQKENI. The junction had 6 bases not matched to a gene; V was cut back by 0 bases and J by 10 bases. The length of the CDR3 is 15 residues. The CDR3 DNA sequence: TGTGCCAGCTCACCACCGGGAGCGGGAGGGTGGGAGCAGTTCTTC. This codes for CASSPPGAGGWEQFF.

V and J are TRBV19 and TRBJ2-2; 7 positions match TRBD2. The V gene end was trimmed by 5 bases and the J gene end by 2 bases; junction bases not matched to a gene: 2. The CDR3 totals 14 residues. Germline loops: CDR1 LNHDA, CDR2 SQIVND (reference sequence). The CDR3 spells CASSWGGNTGELFF. The CDR3 DNA reads TGTGCCAGTAGTTGGGGGGGAAACACCGGGGAGCTGTTTTTT.

The rearrangement uses TRBV7-2 and TRBJ2-1; TRBD2 matches 15 bases. This CDR3 has 18 residues. CDR1 and CDR2 (germline): SGHTA, FQGNSA. Germline trimming cut 1 base from V and 3 bases from J; bases unmatched to any gene: 4. The CDR3 spells CASSLEGTSGRFYNEQFF. CDR3 in DNA: TGTGCCAGCAGCTTAGAAGGGACTAGCGGGAGGTTCTACAATGAGCAGTTCTTC.

This clonotype has more than one count but fewer than ten. The chain's CDR3 is CSAPWLTGELFF. In DNA, the CDR3 is TGCAGTGCGCCATGGTTGACCGGGGAGCTGTTTTTT. The V and J genes are TRBV20-1 and TRBJ2-2; D is undetermined. The CDR3 is 12 residues long. The V end lost 6 bases, the J end lost 5 bases, and 10 bases lay between the germline ends. From germline, CDR1 is DFQATT and CDR2 SNEGSKA (reference sequence).

J is TRBJ1-2 and V is TRBV2; no clear D. CDR3 length equals 12 residues. Germline V gene sequence: CDR1 SNHLY, CDR2 FYNNEI. V was pared by 7 bases and J by 0 bases, with 6 bases between. The CDR3 DNA follows: TGTGCCAGCACTTCATCTAACTATGGCTACACCTTC. Amino acids: CASTSSNYGYTF.

The chain links TRBV7-2 to TRBJ1-1; unclear D gene. The CDR3 is 15 amino acids. Per the germline V gene, CDR1 is SGHTA and CDR2 is FQGNSA. V was pared by 3 bases and J by 1 base, with 12 bases between. CDR3 coding DNA: TGTGCCAGCAGCTTTGACGGGCTCGGGAACACTGAAGCTTTCTTT. As protein: CASSFDGLGNTEAFF. Using reference TRBV7-2 and TRBJ1-1 for the parts outside the CDR3, the full variable domain is GAGVSQSPSNKVTEKGKDVELRCDPISGHTALYWYRQSLGQGLEFLIYFQGNSAPDKSGLPSDRFSAERTGGSVSTLTIQRTQQEDSAVYLCASSFDGLGNTEAFFGQGTRLTVV.

The rearrangement uses TRBV10-3 and TRBJ2-3, with TRBD2 matching over 10 bases. Germline CDR1 reads ENHRY; CDR2 reads SYGVKD. The CDR3 spans 15 residues. V shed 5 bases and J 1 base; nucleotides not matched to a gene: 3. This CDR3 is CAISLTSGGTDTQYF. CDR3 DNA: TGTGCCATCAGTCTTACTAGCGGGGGCACAGATACGCAGTATTTT.

The chain recombines TRBV11-3 with TRBJ2-4, with D uncertain. The CDR3 spans 16 residues. The germline V gene has CDR1 SGHNT and CDR2 YENEEA. V gave up 0 bases and J gave up 0 bases, with 9 bases separating them. The CDR3, as DNA: TGTGCCAGCAGCTTAGATGAGACGGTAGCCAAAAACATTCAGTACTTC. It encodes CASSLDETVAKNIQYF.

This clonotype was counted between two and nine times. V is TRBV11-2 and J is TRBJ1-1, with D possibly matching TRBD1 (5 bases). Trimming removed 2 bases from V and 4 bases from J, with 11 bases in between. CDR3 size: 14 residues. Germline V lookup: CDR1 SGHAT, CDR2 FQNNGV. For the CDR3, the DNA is TGTGCCAGCAGCTTACTTGGGACGGGCACTGAAGCTTTCTTT. Protein: CASSLLGTGTEAFF.

This chain joins TRBV20-1 and TRBJ1-1, with D uncertain. V was clipped by 5 bases and J by 5 bases, with 9 bases between them. Germline V gives CDR1 DFQATT, CDR2 SNEGSKA (reference sequence). This CDR3 spans 11 amino acids. CDR3 sequence reads: CSALGKTEAFF. DNA for the CDR3: TGCAGTGCTCTAGGGAAGACTGAAGCTTTCTTT.